A selection of T cell receptor beta chains follows, all from one sample in a study of vaccination and CD4 T cells after COVID-19. Their specific antigens are unknown. TCRdb itself ran the PCR reads through MiXCR, one entry per CDR3 protein. Among 9,500 to 15,000 distinct CDR3 sequences listed, around 50% were seen once. Material: CD4+ T cells from blood, cultured in vitro. The receptors shown here come from a human donor who had recovered from COVID-19. The CDR3 runs from the conserved cysteine through the conserved F or W. D genes are given only for firm matches. Only some rows state a clone size, as once, few, many or a class for expanded clones.

j_gene: TRBJ1-5; d_gene: NA; v_gene: TRBV19; abundance: few; CDR3nt: TGTGCCAGTAGTCTACCGCGAATTATAATAAGTCAGCCCCAGCATTTT; CDR3aa: CASSLPRIIISQPQHF
j_gene: TRBJ1-2; d_gene: NA; v_gene: TRBV20-1; abundance: few; CDR3nt: TGCAGTGCTAATACACAGGGATACTATGGCTACACCTTC; CDR3aa: CSANTQGYYGYTF
j_gene: TRBJ2-7; d_gene: TRBD1; v_gene: TRBV2; abundance: few; CDR3nt: TGTGCCAGCAGACGGACAGGGGGGCTCTCCTACGAGCAGTACTTC; CDR3aa: CASRRTGGLSYEQYF
j_gene: TRBJ2-5; d_gene: TRBD2; v_gene: TRBV6-1; abundance: NA; CDR3nt: TGTGCCAGCAGCAGACTAGCGGGAGAGATTGGGGAGACCCAGTACTTC; CDR3aa: CASSRLAGEIGETQYF
j_gene: TRBJ1-6; d_gene: NA; v_gene: TRBV6-5; abundance: few; CDR3nt: TGTGCCAGCAGTTATGAGCCGGGGAACGCTGATTCACCCCTCCACTTT; CDR3aa: CASSYEPGNADSPLHF
j_gene: TRBJ2-5; d_gene: NA; v_gene: TRBV6-2/TRBV6-3; abundance: NA; CDR3nt: TGTGCCAGCAGCCGTGCACCGGAGGTGGAGACCCAGTACTTC; CDR3aa: CASSRAPEVETQYF
j_gene: TRBJ1-4; d_gene: TRBD1; v_gene: TRBV20-1; abundance: NA; CDR3nt: TGCAGTGTTACACAGGGGGCTGGGGAAAAACTGTTTTTT; CDR3aa: CSVTQGAGEKLFF
j_gene: TRBJ2-7; d_gene: TRBD2; v_gene: TRBV7-2; abundance: few; CDR3nt: TGTGCCAGCAGCTTAGTGTTGGGACTAGCGTCCTACGAGCAGTACTTC; CDR3aa: CASSLVLGLASYEQYF
j_gene: TRBJ1-5; d_gene: TRBD1; v_gene: TRBV20-1; abundance: NA; CDR3nt: TGCAGTGCTAGAGAGGGACAGGATCATCAGCCCCAGCATTTT; CDR3aa: CSAREGQDHQPQHF
j_gene: TRBJ1-2; d_gene: NA; v_gene: TRBV7-2; abundance: few; CDR3nt: TGTGCCAGCAGCTTAGGATCTTACGCCAGTGGCTACACCTTC; CDR3aa: CASSLGSYASGYTF
j_gene: TRBJ1-2; d_gene: NA; v_gene: TRBV19; abundance: NA; CDR3nt: TGTGCCAGCCGACCCGGAGGGGGAACTATATATGGCTACACCTTC; CDR3aa: CASRPGGGTIYGYTF
j_gene: TRBJ1-5; d_gene: NA; v_gene: TRBV20-1; abundance: few; CDR3nt: TGCAGTGCTAGGAGGGACTCCCCTCAGCCCCAGCATTTT; CDR3aa: CSARRDSPQPQHF
j_gene: TRBJ1-6; d_gene: NA; v_gene: TRBV28; abundance: NA; CDR3nt: TGTGCCAGCAGCCCTATACCCCCAACCCTCCACTTT; CDR3aa: CASSPIPPTLHF
j_gene: TRBJ1-2; d_gene: TRBD1; v_gene: TRBV28; abundance: NA; CDR3nt: TGTGCCAGCAGTTTGAGGGGACAGTTAGGGAGTGGGTATGGCTACACCTTC; CDR3aa: CASSLRGQLGSGYGYTF
j_gene: TRBJ2-3; d_gene: TRBD2; v_gene: TRBV24-1; abundance: few; CDR3nt: TGTGCCACCAGTGATGCAAGCGGGGCGGGAGATACGCAGTATTTT; CDR3aa: CATSDASGAGDTQYF
j_gene: TRBJ2-5; d_gene: TRBD1; v_gene: TRBV19; abundance: NA; CDR3nt: TGTGCCAGTAGTATAGGGACAGGGGGAAGAGAGACCCAGTACTTC; CDR3aa: CASSIGTGGRETQYF
j_gene: TRBJ2-7; d_gene: TRBD2; v_gene: TRBV19; abundance: NA; CDR3nt: TGTGCCAGTAGTATAGTCCCTAGCGGGAGCCCTCCTAGGGCCGAGCAGTACTTC; CDR3aa: CASSIVPSGSPPRAEQYF
j_gene: TRBJ1-4; d_gene: TRBD1; v_gene: TRBV25-1; abundance: few; CDR3nt: TGTGCCAGCAGTGAACCCGGGACAGGGGTGGAGAAACTGTTTTTT; CDR3aa: CASSEPGTGVEKLFF
j_gene: TRBJ2-3; d_gene: TRBD2; v_gene: TRBV6-1; abundance: NA; CDR3nt: TGTGCCAGCAGGGACAGGGGGGCCTCGACTAGCGGGAGTGTTGCGCAGTATTTT; CDR3aa: CASRDRGASTSGSVAQYF
j_gene: TRBJ1-2; d_gene: TRBD1; v_gene: TRBV28; abundance: NA; CDR3nt: TGTGCCAGCAGTTCTCCCCCGACAGGGTGGGACGGCTACACCTTC; CDR3aa: CASSSPPTGWDGYTF
j_gene: TRBJ2-7; d_gene: TRBD2; v_gene: TRBV20-1; abundance: few; CDR3nt: TGCAGCGTCAGCGGGAGAGCCGACGAGCAGTACTTC; CDR3aa: CSVSGRADEQYF
j_gene: TRBJ1-6; d_gene: NA; v_gene: TRBV7-5; abundance: few; CDR3nt: NA; CDR3aa: CISVPEVGTVGNSPLHF